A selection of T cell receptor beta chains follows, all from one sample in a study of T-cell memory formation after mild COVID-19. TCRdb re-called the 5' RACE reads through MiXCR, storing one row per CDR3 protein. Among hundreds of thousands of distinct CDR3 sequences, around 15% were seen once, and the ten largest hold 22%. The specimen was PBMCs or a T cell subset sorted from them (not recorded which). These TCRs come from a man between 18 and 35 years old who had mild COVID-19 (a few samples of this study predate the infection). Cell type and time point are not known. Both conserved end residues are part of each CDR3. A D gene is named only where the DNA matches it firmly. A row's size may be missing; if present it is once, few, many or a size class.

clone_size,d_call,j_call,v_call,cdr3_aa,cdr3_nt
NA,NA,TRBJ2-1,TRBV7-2,CASSPGQGNNEQFF,TGTGCCAGCAGCCCCGGGCAGGGAAACAATGAGCAGTTCTTC
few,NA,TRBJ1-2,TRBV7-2,CASSLERGGYTF,TGTGCCAGCAGCTTAGAGCGGGGCGGCTACACCTTC
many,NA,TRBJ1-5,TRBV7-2,CASSSTPGQPQHF,TGTGCCAGCAGCTCAACTCCAGGTCAGCCCCAGCATTTT
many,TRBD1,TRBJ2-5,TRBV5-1,CASSSSGQQETQYF,TGCGCCAGCAGCTCGTCGGGACAGCAAGAGACCCAGTACTTC
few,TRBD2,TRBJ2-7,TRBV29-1,CSVQAGADEQYF,TGCAGCGTTCAAGCGGGGGCGGACGAGCAGTACTTC
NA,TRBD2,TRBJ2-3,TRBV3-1,CASSQIGPSIAGGPHTQYF,TGTGCCAGCAGCCAGATTGGCCCCAGCATAGCGGGGGGGCCACATACGCAGTATTTT
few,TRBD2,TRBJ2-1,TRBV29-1,CSVEGLAGGSSQRYNEQFF,TGCAGCGTTGAAGGACTAGCGGGGGGCTCCTCCCAACGCTACAATGAGCAGTTCTTC
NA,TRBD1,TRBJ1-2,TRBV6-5,CASSRDRVYNYGYTF,TGTGCCAGCAGTCGGGACAGGGTGTACAACTATGGCTACACCTTC
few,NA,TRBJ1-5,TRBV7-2,CASSPGISNQPQHF,TGTGCCAGCAGCCCAGGGATTAGCAATCAGCCCCAGCATTTT
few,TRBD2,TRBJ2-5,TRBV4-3,CASSQDLLAGGETQYF,TGCGCCAGCAGCCAAGATCTACTAGCGGGTGGCGAGACCCAGTACTTC
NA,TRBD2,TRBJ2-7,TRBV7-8,CASSLGGGTHEQYF,TGTGCCAGCAGCTTGGGCGGGGGGACCCACGAGCAGTACTTC
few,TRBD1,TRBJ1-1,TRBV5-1,CASSWDRGTEAFF,TGCGCCAGCAGCTGGGACAGGGGGACTGAAGCTTTCTTT
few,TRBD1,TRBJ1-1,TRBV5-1,CASMEPGQGGTEAFF,TGCGCCAGCATGGAACCGGGACAGGGAGGGACTGAAGCTTTCTTT
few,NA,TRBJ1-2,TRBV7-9,CASSPTLSRAHMQGTYGYTF,TGTGCCAGCAGTCCCACGTTGTCGCGGGCTCACATGCAGGGGACCTATGGCTACACCTTC
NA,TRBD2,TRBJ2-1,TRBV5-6,CASRYGLAGYNEQFF,TGTGCCAGCAGATACGGACTAGCGGGGTACAATGAGCAGTTCTTC
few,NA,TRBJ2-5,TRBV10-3,CAISDPDHEETQYF,TGTGCCATCAGTGATCCGGACCACGAAGAGACCCAGTACTTC
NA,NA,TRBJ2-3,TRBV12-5,CASGLVSDTQYF,TGTGCTAGTGGTTTGGTATCCGATACGCAGTATTTT
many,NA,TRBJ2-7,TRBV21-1,CASSNGRSYEQYF,TGTGCCAGCAGCAACGGGCGTTCCTACGAGCAGTACTTC
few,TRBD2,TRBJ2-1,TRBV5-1,CASSPWTSGKYSYNEQFF,TGCGCCAGCAGCCCCTGGACTAGCGGAAAATACTCCTACAATGAGCAGTTCTTC
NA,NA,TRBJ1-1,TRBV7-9,CASSLGRERTTEAFF,TGTGCCAGCAGCTTAGGCAGGGAACGTACCACTGAAGCTTTCTTT
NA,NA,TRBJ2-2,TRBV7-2,CASSLQSANTGELFF,TGTGCCAGCAGCTTGCAGAGCGCGAACACCGGGGAGCTGTTTTTT
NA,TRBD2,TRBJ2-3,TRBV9,CASSVLAGGPTDTQYF,TGTGCCAGCAGCGTCCTAGCGGGGGGGCCCACAGATACGCAGTATTTT
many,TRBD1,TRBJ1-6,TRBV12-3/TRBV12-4,CASTGQNGQGNSPLHF,TGTGCCAGCACCGGACAAAACGGACAGGGGAATTCACCCCTCCACTTT
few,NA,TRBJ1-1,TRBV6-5,CASSYSGQPEAFF,TGTGCCAGCAGTTACTCCGGACAACCTGAAGCTTTCTTT
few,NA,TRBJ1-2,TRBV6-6,CASSSQGPSIYGYTF,TGTGCCAGCAGTTCACAGGGCCCTAGCATCTATGGCTACACCTTC
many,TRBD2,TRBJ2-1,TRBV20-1,CSARGLAEYNEQFF,TGCAGTGCTAGAGGACTAGCGGAATACAATGAGCAGTTCTTC
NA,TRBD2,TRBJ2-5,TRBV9,CASSGPAGGPETQYF,TGTGCCAGCAGCGGGCCAGCGGGGGGGCCTGAGACCCAGTACTTC
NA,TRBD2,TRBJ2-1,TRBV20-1,CSALLAGTYNEQFF,TGCAGTGCTCTCCTAGCGGGGACCTACAATGAGCAGTTCTTC
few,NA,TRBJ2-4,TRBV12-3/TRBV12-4,CASSFVVGRAKNIQYF,TGTGCCAGCAGTTTCGTTGTGGGGCGTGCCAAAAACATTCAGTACTTC
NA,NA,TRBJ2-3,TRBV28,CASVAGPGTQYF,TGTGCCAGCGTGGCGGGCCCGGGGACGCAGTATTTT
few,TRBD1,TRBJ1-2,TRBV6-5,CASSYYRGNYGYTF,TGTGCCAGCAGTTACTACAGGGGGAACTATGGCTACACCTTC
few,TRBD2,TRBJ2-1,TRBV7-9,CASSSSSGGPSYNEQFF,TGTGCCAGCAGCTCCTCTAGCGGGGGGCCCTCCTACAATGAGCAGTTCTTC
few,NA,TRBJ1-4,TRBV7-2,CASSLGGNTNEKLFF,TGTGCCAGCAGCTTAGGGGGGAACACTAATGAAAAACTGTTTTTT
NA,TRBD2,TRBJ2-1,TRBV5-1,CASGLREYEQFF,TGCGCCAGCGGCTTGCGGGAGTATGAGCAGTTCTTC
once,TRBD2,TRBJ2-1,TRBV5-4,CASSSAGGSGNEQFF,TGTGCCAGCAGCTCGGCGGGGGGCTCGGGCAATGAGCAGTTCTTC
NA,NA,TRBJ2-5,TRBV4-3,CASSQDWLETQYF,TGCGCCAGCAGCCAAGATTGGTTAGAGACCCAGTACTTC
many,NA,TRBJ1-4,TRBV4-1,CASADAGSTNEKLFF,TGCGCCAGCGCGGACGCGGGATCAACTAATGAAAAACTGTTTTTT
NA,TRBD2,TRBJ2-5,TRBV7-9,CASSLGLADLRETQYF,TGTGCCAGCAGCTTGGGGCTAGCGGACCTCCGGGAGACCCAGTACTTC
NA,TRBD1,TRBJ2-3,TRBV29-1,CSARTGSTDTQYF,TGCAGCGCCCGGACAGGTAGCACAGATACGCAGTATTTT
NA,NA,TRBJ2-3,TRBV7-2,CASSFRGGRGTDTQYF,TGTGCCAGCAGCTTTAGAGGGGGGAGGGGCACAGATACGCAGTATTTT